This T cell receptor (beta chain) was sequenced for a study of T cells after yellow fever vaccination. Study at large: Preparation used SMART-Seq v4 Ultra Low Input for the low-cell-number fractions. General study findings and limits: Only a minor proportion of clonotypes was detected across both CD4 and CD8 compartments. Contaminating bulk clonotypes could be abundant in FACS-sorted repertoires.

Trimming took off 4 bases at V and 2 bases at J, with 5 bases between the two ends. The CDR3 has 12 amino acids. Germline V gene data show CDR1 as SEHNR and CDR2 as FQNEAQ (reference sequence). The sample holds many counts of this clonotype. Antigen specificity is unknown. MiXCR was run by TCRdb on the 5' RACE reads, yielding one entry per CDR3 protein. The data show over 120,000 distinct CDR3 sequences, just over 6.5% seen once. This TCR was recovered from a man aged 30-40 years who received the YFV17D yellow fever vaccine. The sample consisted of CD4+ T cells sorted from PBMCs, taken 10 days after the yellow fever booster vaccination. The chain is built from TRBV7-9 and TRBJ2-5, with unresolved D. CDR3 sequence (DNA): TGTGCCAGCAGCTGGATACAAGAGACCCAGTACTTC. Its translation: CASSWIQETQYF.